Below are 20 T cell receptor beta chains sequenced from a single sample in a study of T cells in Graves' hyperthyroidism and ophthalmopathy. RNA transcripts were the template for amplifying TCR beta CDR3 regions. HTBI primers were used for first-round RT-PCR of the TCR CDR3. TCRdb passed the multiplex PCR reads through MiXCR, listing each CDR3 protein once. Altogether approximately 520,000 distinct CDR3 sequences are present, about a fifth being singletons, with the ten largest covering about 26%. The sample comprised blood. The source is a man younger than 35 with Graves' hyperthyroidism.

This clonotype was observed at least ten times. CDR3 sequence reads: CASTDWGGRGTEAFF. For the CDR3, the DNA is TGTGCCAGCACCGATTGGGGAGGTAGGGGGACTGAAGCTTTCTTT. The J gene is TRBJ1-1, the V gene TRBV28; D possibly corresponds to TRBD1 (6 bases). The germline gives CDR1 MDHEN, CDR2 SYDVKM. V was trimmed by 7 bases and J by 5 bases, leaving 20 bases between them. The length of the CDR3 is 15 residues. The full variable domain, rest sourced from reference TRBV28 and TRBJ1-1, is DVKVTQSSRYLVKRTGEKVFLECVQDMDHENMFWYRQDPGLGLRLIYFSYDVKMKEKGDIPEGYSVSREKKERFSLILESASTNQTSMYLCASTDWGGRGTEAFFGQGTRLTVV.

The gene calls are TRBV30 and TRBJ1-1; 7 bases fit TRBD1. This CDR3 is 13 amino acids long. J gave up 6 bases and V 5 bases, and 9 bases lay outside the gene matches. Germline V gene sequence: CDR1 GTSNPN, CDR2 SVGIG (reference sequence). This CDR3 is CAWAGGVGSEAFF. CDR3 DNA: TGTGCCTGGGCAGGGGGAGTGGGCTCTGAAGCTTTCTTT.

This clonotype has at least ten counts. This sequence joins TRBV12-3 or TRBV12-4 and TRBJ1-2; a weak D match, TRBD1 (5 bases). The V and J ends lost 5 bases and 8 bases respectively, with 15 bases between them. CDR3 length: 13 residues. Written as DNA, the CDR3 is TGTGCCAGCAGTCCCCCCTCGAGGGACGGCTACACCTTC. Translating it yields CASSPPSRDGYTF.

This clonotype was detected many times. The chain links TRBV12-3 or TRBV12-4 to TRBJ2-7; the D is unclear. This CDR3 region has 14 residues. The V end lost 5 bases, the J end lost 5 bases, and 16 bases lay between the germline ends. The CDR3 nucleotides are TGTGCCAGCAGTAGGCTCCCAGGTGGCAACGAGCAGTACTTC. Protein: CASSRLPGGNEQYF.

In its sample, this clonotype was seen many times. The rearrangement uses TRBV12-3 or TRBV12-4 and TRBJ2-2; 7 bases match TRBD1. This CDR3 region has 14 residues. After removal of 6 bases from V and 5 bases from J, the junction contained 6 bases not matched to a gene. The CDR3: CASSRQGGTGELFF. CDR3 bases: TGTGCCAGCAGCAGACAGGGCGGAACCGGGGAGCTGTTTTTT.

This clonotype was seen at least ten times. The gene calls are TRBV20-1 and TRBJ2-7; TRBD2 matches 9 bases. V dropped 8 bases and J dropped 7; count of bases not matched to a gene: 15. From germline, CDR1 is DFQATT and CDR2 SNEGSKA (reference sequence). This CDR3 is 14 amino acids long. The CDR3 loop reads CSQGGGLAVWEQYF. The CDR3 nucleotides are TGCAGTCAGGGTGGGGGACTAGCTGTGTGGGAGCAGTACTTC.

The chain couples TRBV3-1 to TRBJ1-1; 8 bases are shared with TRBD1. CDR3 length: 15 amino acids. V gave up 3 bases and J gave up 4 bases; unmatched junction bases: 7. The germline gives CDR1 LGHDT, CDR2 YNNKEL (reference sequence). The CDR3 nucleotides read TGTGCCAGCAGCCACAGTGACAGGGGAGGCACTGAAGCTTTCTTT. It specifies CASSHSDRGGTEAFF.

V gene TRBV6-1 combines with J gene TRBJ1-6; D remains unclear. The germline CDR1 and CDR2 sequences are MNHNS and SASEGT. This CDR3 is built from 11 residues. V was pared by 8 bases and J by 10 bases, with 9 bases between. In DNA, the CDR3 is TGTGCCAGCTCCCGGAACTCACCCCTCCACTTT. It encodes CASSRNSPLHF.

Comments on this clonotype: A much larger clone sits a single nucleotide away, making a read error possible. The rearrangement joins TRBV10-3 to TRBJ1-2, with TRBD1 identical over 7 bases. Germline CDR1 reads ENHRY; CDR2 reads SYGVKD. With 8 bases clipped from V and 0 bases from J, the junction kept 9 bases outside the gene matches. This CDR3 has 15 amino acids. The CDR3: CAIGLQGPSNYGYTF. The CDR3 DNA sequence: TGTGCCATCGGGTTACAGGGGCCTTCTAACTATGGCTACACCTTC.

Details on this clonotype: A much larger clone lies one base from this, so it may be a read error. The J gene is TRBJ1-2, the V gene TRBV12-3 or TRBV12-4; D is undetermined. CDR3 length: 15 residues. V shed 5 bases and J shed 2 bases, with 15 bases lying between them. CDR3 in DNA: TGTGCCAGCAGTCATGTCGGAGGGATCAACTATGGCTACACCTTC. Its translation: CASSHVGGINYGYTF.

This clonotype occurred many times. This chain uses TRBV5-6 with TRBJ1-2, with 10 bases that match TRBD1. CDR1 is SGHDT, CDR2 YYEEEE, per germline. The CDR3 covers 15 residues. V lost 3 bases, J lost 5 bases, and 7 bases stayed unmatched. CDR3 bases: TGTGCCAGCAGCTACGACAGGGGGCGCGGGTATGGCTACACCTTC. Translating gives CASSYDRGRGYGYTF.

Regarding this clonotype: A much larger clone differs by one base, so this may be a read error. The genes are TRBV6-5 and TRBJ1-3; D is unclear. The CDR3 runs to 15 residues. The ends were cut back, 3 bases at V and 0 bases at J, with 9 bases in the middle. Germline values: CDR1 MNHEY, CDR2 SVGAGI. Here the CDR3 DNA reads TGTGCCAGCAGTTATACTTCCGGCTCTGGAAACACCATATATTTT. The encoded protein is CASSYTSGSGNTIYF.

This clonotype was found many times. CDR3 region: CATSDLHLAANTGELFF. CDR3 nucleotide sequence: TGTGCCACCAGTGATTTGCATCTAGCGGCGAACACCGGGGAGCTGTTTTTT. The chain is built from TRBV24-1 and TRBJ2-2; 7 bases align to TRBD2. This CDR3 comprises 17 residues. Losses at the gene ends were 0 bases for V and 0 bases for J; bases not matched to a gene: 3. In germline, CDR1 is KGHDR, CDR2 SFDVKD.

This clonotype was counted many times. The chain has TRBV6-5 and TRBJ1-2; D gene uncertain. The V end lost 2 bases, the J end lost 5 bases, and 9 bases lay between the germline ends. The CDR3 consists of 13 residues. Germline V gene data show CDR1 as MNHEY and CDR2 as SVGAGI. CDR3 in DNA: TGTGCCAGCAGTTACGGCCGGACGTATGGCTACACCTTC. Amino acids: CASSYGRTYGYTF.

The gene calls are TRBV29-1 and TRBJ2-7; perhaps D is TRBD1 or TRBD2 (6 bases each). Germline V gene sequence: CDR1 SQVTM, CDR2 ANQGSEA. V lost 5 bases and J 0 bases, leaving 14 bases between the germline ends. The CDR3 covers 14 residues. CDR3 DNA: TGCAGCGTTATATCTTGGGGGGCCTCCTACGAGCAGTACTTC. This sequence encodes CSVISWGASYEQYF.

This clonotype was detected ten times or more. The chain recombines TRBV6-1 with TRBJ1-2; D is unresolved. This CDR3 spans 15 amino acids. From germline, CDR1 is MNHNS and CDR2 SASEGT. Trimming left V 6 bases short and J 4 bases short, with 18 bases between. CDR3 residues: CASSPVERVRYGYTF. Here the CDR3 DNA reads TGTGCCAGCAGCCCCGTCGAAAGGGTCCGCTATGGCTACACCTTC.

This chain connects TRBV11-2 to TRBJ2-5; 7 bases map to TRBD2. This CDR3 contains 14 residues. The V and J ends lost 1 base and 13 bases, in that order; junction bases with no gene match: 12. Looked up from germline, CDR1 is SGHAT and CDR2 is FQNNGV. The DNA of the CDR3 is TGTGCCAGCAGCTTAGTCCCGGGGGGTGGGGCCCCGTACTTC. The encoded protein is CASSLVPGGGAPYF.

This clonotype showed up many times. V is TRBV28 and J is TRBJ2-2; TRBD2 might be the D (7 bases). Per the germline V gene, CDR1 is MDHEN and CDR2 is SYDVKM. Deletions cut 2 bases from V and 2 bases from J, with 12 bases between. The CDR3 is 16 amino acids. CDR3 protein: CASSLTGGLNTGELFF. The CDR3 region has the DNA TGTGCCAGCAGTTTAACGGGGGGCCTAAACACCGGGGAGCTGTTTTTT.

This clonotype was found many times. The CDR3 loop is CASTELRANTEAFF. Written as DNA, the CDR3 is TGTGCCAGCACCGAGTTAAGGGCGAACACTGAAGCTTTCTTT. The rearrangement joins TRBV6-1 to TRBJ1-1; D is uncertain. Germline V CDR1 and CDR2: MNHNS, SASEGT. V lost 7 bases and J lost 1, with 13 bases in between. CDR3 size: 14 residues.

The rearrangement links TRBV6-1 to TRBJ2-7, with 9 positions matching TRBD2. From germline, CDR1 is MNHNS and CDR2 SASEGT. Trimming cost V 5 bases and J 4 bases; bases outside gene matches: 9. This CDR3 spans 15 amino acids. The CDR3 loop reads CASSPQGSGSYEQYF. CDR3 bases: TGTGCCAGCAGTCCCCAGGGTAGCGGGAGTTACGAGCAGTACTTC.